This T cell receptor (beta chain) was profiled in a study of cytomegalovirus exposure and HLA in healthy donors (dated by TCRdb to the late 2010s). Background on the whole study: An earlier analysis of some 600 of the donors reported 276 Gb of sequence data and about 120 million unique TCR beta sequences obtained from 150 million to 200 million T cells. Roughly 320 gigabases of sequencing data and around 80 million unique TCR sequences made up an early release that covered around 640 HLA-typed donors. Of the roughly 400 genotyped donors, roughly 85% fell in the genetic ancestry cluster associated with self-reported Caucasian donors. The study aimed to test whether signatures of past pathogen exposure could be identified by cataloging public T cell receptors. Using immunosequencing, the study profiled T cell repertoires from approximately 700 subjects and related those repertoires to cytomegalovirus serostatus. In addition to the first cohort of roughly 700 subjects, a separate validation cohort of under 150 different subjects was used. To predict cytomegalovirus infection status, the study brought together high-throughput TCR immunosequencing, statistical association of individual TCRs with disease status, and machine learning. To study patterns of TCR occurrence, a later analysis re-analyzed previously published TCR beta repertoires from 666 donors and added high-resolution HLA genotyping. Rather than drawing on any new phenotypic data, the later analysis identified candidate immune exposures from TCR beta sequences and the way those sequences occurred across donors. In an earlier analysis of several hundred of the donors, high-throughput TCR beta sequencing was used to judge whether each TCR beta V gene segment behaved as functional or pseudogenic. Alongside the repertoire data, information on donor age, sex, ethnicity and CMV serostatus was compiled. Genome-wide SNP genotypes for about 65% of the 666 donors were used in a later genetic analysis, which treated that subset as a discovery cohort. Every discovery cohort repertoire had been produced on one sequencing platform. HLA typing covered class I and class II loci at four-digit resolution. Typing coverage varied by locus: roughly 629-640 donors for A, B, C, DRB1 and DQB1; approximately 560 for DQA1; about 570 for DPA1; 450 to 480 for DPB1. Roughly 5 DR-DQ haplotypes were handled as single units for association and clustering, since linkage in the cohort was strong. Across around 400 genotyped donors of the cohort, an average of about 240,000 unique TCR beta nucleotide sequences per donor were sequenced, and roughly a sixth of those sequences were non-productive.

A note on this clone: Its antigen remains unidentified.

Trimming costs V 0 bases and J 4 bases, and their ends lie 10 bases apart. In the germline V gene, CDR1 corresponds to MNHNS and CDR2 to SASEGT. From its cysteine to its phenylalanine, the CDR3 spans 15 amino acids. The DNA shown is the 45-base CDR3, in frame from base 1. The cohort was made up of 500 to 800 healthy bone marrow donors. Cohort members were all nominally healthy when sampled, although unrecorded immune exposures were likely present. The donor was CMV seronegative and belonged to the group of over 350 seronegative cohort members. Every donor gave a peripheral blood sample, and the peripheral blood mononuclear cells from that sample were used for TCR beta sequencing. The Qiagen DNeasy Blood Extraction Kit was used to extract genomic DNA from the blood cell samples. The full study reports these points: When HLA alleles, especially DR and DQ, strongly co-occurred, TCR associations were difficult to assign to individual alleles. Because HLA typing was missing for some donors at each locus, association tests included only the typed subset. A later genetic analysis reported fewer N-insertions in productive TCRs among donors in an Asian-associated ancestry cluster than the roughly 690-donor mean. A later analysis found that HLA-associated TCR beta chains were more clonally expanded and had lower generation probabilities than equally common non-associated chains. According to a later analysis, parvovirus B19, influenza, CMV and Epstein-Barr virus appeared linked to several top co-occurrence clusters. Some IMGT-functional V segments, including TRBV6-2 and TRBV6-3, could not be distinguished by the 87-base-pair reads and were therefore excluded. The classifier was reported to diagnose cytomegalovirus status with high specificity and sensitivity in both the original and validation cohorts. An earlier analysis of some 560 of the donors showed that most TCR beta V segments appeared in productive rearrangements either about 87% or about 30% of the time, which broadly matched IMGT annotations. CMV serostatus was the only immune exposure information available for the cohort. In vitro tests confirmed that three of the cytomegalovirus-associated TCR beta chains recognize cytomegalovirus antigens. A cluster of highly shared sequence variants was judged likely to be a technical artifact of the sequencing pipeline. V-gene and J-gene trimming of TCR beta chains was associated with a missense DCLRE1C variant in a later genetic analysis, and the association was replicated in an independent cohort. According to a later analysis, most CMV-associated TCR beta chains appeared to be HLA-restricted, and the HLA associations seemed to be driven largely by CMV exposure. Linkage disequilibrium might explain the correlated functional status among segregating V segments, but an unknown experimental factor could not be excluded. In the study, around 160 TCR beta chains were listed as associated with cytomegalovirus. At a false discovery rate of 0.05, a later analysis linked about 17,000 TCR beta sequences to specific HLA alleles. Most TCR sequences were observed very rarely across donors, whereas some public TCRs were present in many individuals. This cohort had only TCR beta chains sequenced, and the lack of alpha or paired-chain data limited which features could be detected. A later analysis found that TCR association rates varied across HLA loci, with DRB1 alleles showing the most associated TCRs and HLA-C alleles the fewest. The presence/absence analyses assumed that sequencing depth was roughly uniform across donors, and that assumption may not be true. A further reported finding was that TCR beta sequences accurately predicted the HLA-A and HLA-B alleles for most subjects in the first cohort. Because counts were too low, about 18 rarely observed V segments, including chromosome 9 orphons, were left out of the earlier analysis of about 620 of the donors. It was suggested by the authors that the approach could potentially be generalized to other disease states and immunological phenotypes.

Library creation used the immunoSEQ multiplex PCR assay. For the multiplex PCR, a mixture combining 60 forward primers for TCR Vbeta segments and 13 reverse primers for TCR Jbeta segments was used. A multiplex PCR assay on genomic DNA amplified the CDR3 region of rearranged TCR beta genes. The amplified TCR beta libraries were sequenced on the Illumina HiSeq System as 87-base-pair reads. The paper's data handling went like this. In a later analysis, 80 million or so unique TCR beta chains were counted across the 690 or so repertoires, and approximately 11 million of these chains were shared by at least two donors. To remove PCR and sequencing errors, raw reads were error-corrected and collapsed into unique sequences using a nearest-neighbor algorithm that merged closely related sequences. To assign V, D and J gene segments, CDR3 sequences were aligned to IMGT reference sequences. For a sequence to be retained, a match of at least six nucleotides was required to both a V gene segment and a J gene segment. A rearrangement counted as productive if the CDR3 had no stop codons and remained in frame with V and J, and every other rearrangement counted as non-productive. Following IMGT convention, CDR3 was defined as the stretch from the second conserved V-encoded cysteine up to the conserved J-encoded phenylalanine. The earlier analysis of about 610 of the donors excluded sequences that lacked an unambiguous match to a single V gene segment. In an earlier analysis of several hundred of the donors, V segments were called functional above 56.7% productive rearrangements and were called segregating when the between-donor standard deviation exceeded 5%. To diagnose cytomegalovirus status from the catalog of TCR beta chain sequences, a statistical classification framework was built. In a later analysis, V and J genes were assigned by comparing TCR nucleotide sequences against IMGT/GENE-DB human TR gene sequences. The TCRdist pipeline was used in a later analysis to assign CDR3 sequences and most-parsimonious VDJ recombination scenarios. In a later analysis, each TCR beta chain was defined by its CDR3 amino acid sequence together with its V-gene family, and reads lacking a unique V-gene family were excluded. To address suspected cross-contamination and a sequencing artifact, a later analysis removed 592 highly shared, low-generation-probability nucleotide sequences. For each public chain, a later analysis derived a clonal expansion index from normalized ranks of inferred template counts within each repertoire. In a later analysis, generation probabilities were computed using a VDJ recombination model fitted to out-of-frame rearrangements, and the results were checked against IGoR. In a later analysis, hypergeometric tests were used to score TCR-TCR, TCR-HLA and TCR-CMV co-occurrence, with a repertoire-size bias correction applied to TCR pairs. False discovery rates were estimated in a later analysis by permuting HLA or CMV assignments 20 times. In a later analysis, co-occurring TCRs were grouped using DBSCAN, with TCRdist sequence similarity added in when clustering inside HLA-allele-positive subsets. For co-occurrence clustering, repertoires with fewer than 30,000 or more than 120,000 public chains were excluded, along with a handful of repertoires with anomalous nucleotide sharing. TCRdb took this table from immuneACCESS and kept in-frame rearrangements with V and J called. Such tables lack part of the clones; where checked against another copy, unresolved V genes explain under half of the gap, and the rest is unexplained. D and trimming were read from the DNA, whereas the V and J calls and clone size are those reported in that table. The sample's table lists a count of roughly 120,000 clones. The ten largest clonotypes hold approximately 3.8% of the sample.

The sequenced material came from PBMCs. The rearranged chain carries TRBV6-1 and TRBJ1-5, with the D segment identity uncertain. This receptor was identified in a young man in good health and CMV-seronegative. The CDR3 is CASSEAKTINQPQHF. The nucleotide sequence reads as follows: TGTGCCAGCAGTGAAGCGAAGACTATAAATCAGCCCCAGCATTTT.